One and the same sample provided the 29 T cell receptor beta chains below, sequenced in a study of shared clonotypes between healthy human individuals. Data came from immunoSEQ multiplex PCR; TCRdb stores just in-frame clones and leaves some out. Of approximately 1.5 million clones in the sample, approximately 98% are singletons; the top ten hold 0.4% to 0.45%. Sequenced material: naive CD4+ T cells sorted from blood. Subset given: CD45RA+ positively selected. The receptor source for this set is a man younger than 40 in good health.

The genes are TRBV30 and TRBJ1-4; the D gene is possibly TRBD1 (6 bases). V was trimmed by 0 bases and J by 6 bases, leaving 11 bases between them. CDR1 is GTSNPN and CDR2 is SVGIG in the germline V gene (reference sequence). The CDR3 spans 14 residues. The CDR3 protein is CAWSVWGRDEKLFF. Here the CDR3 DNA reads TGTGCCTGGAGTGTTTGGGGGCGGGATGAAAAACTGTTTTTT.

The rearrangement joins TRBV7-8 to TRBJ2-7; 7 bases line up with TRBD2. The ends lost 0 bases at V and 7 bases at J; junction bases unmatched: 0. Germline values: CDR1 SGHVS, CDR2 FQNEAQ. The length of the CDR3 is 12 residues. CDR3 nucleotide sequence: TGTGCCAGCAGCTTAGCGGGAGGGGAGCAGTACTTC. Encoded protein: CASSLAGGEQYF.

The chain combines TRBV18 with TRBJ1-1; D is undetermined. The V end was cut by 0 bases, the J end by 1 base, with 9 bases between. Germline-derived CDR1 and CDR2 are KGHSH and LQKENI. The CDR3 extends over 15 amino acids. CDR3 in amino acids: CASSPPTSTNTEAFF. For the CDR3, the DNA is TGTGCCAGCTCACCACCGACCTCAACGAACACTGAAGCTTTCTTT.

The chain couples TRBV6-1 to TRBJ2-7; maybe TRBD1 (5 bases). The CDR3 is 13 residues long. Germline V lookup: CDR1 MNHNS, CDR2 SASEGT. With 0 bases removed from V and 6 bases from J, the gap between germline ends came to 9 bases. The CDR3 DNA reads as TGTGCCAGCAGTGAAGCATGGGGCGGCGAGCAGTACTTC. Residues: CASSEAWGGEQYF.

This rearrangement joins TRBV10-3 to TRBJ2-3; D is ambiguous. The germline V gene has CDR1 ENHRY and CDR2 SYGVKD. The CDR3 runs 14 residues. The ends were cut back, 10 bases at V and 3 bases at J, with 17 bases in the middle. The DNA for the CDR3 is TGTGCCACCCCTGCAAGCAGACGGACAGATACGCAGTATTTT. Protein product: CATPASRRTDTQYF.

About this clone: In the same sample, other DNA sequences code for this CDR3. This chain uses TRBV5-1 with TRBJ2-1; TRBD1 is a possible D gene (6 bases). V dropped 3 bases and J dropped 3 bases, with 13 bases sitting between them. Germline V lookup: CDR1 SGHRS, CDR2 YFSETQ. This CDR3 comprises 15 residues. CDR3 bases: TGCGCCAGCAGCTCCGGGACATCACACTACAATGAGCAGTTCTTC. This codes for CASSSGTSHYNEQFF.

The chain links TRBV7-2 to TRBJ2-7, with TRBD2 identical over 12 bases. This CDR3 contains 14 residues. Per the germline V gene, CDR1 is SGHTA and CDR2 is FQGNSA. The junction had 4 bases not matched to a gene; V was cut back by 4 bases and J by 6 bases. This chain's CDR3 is CASSSTSGSLEQYF. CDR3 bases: TGTGCCAGCAGCTCGACTAGCGGGAGTCTCGAGCAGTACTTC.

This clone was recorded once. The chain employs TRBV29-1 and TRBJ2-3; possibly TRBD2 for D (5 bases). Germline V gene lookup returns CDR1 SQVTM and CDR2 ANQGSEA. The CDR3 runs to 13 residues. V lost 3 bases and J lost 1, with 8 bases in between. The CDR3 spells CSVEAGRTDTQYF. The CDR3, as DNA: TGCAGCGTTGAGGCGGGTCGCACAGATACGCAGTATTTT.

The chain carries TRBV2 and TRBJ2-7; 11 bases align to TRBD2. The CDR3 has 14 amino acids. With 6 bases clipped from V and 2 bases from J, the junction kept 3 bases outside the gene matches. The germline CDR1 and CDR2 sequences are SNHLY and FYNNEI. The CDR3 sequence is CASRPSGRPYEQYF. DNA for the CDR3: TGTGCCAGCAGACCTAGCGGGAGGCCCTACGAGCAGTACTTC.

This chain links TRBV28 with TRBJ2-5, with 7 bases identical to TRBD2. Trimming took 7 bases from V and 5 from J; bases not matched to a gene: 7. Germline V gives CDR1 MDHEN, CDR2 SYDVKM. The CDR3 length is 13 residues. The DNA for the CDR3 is TGTGCCAGCATGGGGGGGTCGAGGGAGACCCAGTACTTC. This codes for CASMGGSRETQYF.

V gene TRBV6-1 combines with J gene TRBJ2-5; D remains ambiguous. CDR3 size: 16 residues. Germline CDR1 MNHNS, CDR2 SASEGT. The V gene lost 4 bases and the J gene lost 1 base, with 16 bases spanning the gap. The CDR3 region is CASSAVSRSTQETQYF. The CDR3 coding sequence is TGTGCCAGCAGTGCCGTAAGCAGGAGTACCCAAGAGACCCAGTACTTC.

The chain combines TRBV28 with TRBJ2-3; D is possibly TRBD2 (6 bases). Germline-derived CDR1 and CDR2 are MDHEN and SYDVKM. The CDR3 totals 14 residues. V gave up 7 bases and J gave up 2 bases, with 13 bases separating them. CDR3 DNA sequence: TGTGCCAGCACCGGGACTTTTTACACAGATACGCAGTATTTT. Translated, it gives CASTGTFYTDTQYF.

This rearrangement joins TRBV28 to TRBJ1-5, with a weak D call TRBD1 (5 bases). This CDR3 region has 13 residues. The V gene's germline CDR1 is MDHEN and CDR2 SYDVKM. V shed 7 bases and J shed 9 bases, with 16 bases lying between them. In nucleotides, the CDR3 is TGTGCCAGCACTGCGGGGGGGTCCAGGCCCCAGCATTTT. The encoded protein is CASTAGGSRPQHF. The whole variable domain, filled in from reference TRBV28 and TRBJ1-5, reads DVKVTQSSRYLVKRTGEKVFLECVQDMDHENMFWYRQDPGLGLRLIYFSYDVKMKEKGDIPEGYSVSREKKERFSLILESASTNQTSMYLCASTAGGSRPQHFGDGTRLSIL.

CDR3 in DNA: TGTGCCAGCTCACCAGTTCAGGCGGCCCCTTATTTT. This sequence encodes CASSPVQAAPYF. This rearrangement joins TRBV18 to TRBJ2-3; D unclear. Germline CDR1 and CDR2: KGHSH and LQKENI. The CDR3 contains 12 residues. V gave up 2 bases and J gave up 15 bases, with 15 bases separating them.

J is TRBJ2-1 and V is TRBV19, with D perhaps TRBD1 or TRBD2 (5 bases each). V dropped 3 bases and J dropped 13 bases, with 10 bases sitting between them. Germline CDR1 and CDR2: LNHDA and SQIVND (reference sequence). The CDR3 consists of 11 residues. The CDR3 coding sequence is TGTGCCAGTAGTATGGGGGACCCTCAGTTCTTC. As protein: CASSMGDPQFF.

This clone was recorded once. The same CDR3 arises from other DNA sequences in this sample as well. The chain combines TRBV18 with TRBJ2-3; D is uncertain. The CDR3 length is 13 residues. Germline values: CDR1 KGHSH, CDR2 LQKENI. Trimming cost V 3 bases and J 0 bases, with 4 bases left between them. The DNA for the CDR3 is TGTGCCAGCTCACCCTCCAGCACAGATACGCAGTATTTT. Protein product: CASSPSSTDTQYF.

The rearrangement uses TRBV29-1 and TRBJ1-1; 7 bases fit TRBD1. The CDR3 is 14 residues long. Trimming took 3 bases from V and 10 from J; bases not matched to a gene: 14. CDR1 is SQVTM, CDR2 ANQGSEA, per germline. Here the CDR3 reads CSVEGGGGHGGAFF. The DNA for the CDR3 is TGCAGCGTTGAGGGTGGAGGGGGCCACGGGGGAGCTTTCTTT.

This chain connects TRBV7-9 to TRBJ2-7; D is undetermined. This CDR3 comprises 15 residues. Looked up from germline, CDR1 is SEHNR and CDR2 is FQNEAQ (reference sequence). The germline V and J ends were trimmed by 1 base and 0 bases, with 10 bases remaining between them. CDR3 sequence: CASSLGDFPSYEQYF. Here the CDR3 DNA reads TGTGCCAGCAGCTTAGGTGATTTCCCCTCCTACGAGCAGTACTTC. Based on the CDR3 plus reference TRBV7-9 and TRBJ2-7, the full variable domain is DTGVSQNPRHKITKRGQNVTFRCDPISEHNRLYWYRQTLGQGPEFLTYFQNEAQLEKSRLLSDRFSAERPKGSFSTLEIQRTEQGDSAMYLCASSLGDFPSYEQYFGPGTRLTVT.

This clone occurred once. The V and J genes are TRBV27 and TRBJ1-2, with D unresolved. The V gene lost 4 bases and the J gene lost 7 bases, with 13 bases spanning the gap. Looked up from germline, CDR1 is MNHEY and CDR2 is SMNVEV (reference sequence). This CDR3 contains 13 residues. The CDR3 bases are TGTGCCAGCAGTTCCGTAGGGTTGGGTGGCTACACCTTC. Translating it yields CASSSVGLGGYTF.

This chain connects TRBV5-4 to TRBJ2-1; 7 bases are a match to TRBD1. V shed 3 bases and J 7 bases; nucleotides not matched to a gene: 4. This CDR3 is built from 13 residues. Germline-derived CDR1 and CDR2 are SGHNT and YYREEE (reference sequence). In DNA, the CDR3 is TGTGCCAGCAGCTGGGACAGAGCAAATGAGCAGTTCTTC. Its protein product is CASSWDRANEQFF.

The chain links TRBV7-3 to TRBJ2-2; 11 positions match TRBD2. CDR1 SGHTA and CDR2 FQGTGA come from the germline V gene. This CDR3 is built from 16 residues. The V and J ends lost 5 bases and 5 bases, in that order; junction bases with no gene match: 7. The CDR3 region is CASSLKTSGTTGELFF. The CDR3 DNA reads TGTGCCAGCAGCCTAAAGACTAGCGGGACGACCGGGGAGCTGTTTTTT.

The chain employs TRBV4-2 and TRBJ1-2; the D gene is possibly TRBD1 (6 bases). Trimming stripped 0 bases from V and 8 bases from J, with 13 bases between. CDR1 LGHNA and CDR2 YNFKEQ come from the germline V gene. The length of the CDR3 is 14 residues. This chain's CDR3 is CASSQETQGGGYTF. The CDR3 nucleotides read TGTGCCAGCAGCCAAGAAACACAGGGAGGAGGCTACACCTTC.

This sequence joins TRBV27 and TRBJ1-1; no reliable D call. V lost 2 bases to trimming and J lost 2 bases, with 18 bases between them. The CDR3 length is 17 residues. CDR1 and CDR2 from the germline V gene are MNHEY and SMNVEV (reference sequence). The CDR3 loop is CASSLTAKRGTNTEAFF. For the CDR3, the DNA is TGTGCCAGCAGTTTAACCGCAAAACGGGGAACCAACACTGAAGCTTTCTTT.

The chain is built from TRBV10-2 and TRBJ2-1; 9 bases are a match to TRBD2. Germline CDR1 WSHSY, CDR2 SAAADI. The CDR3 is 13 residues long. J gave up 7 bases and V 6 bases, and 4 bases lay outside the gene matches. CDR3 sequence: CASRGLARNEQFF. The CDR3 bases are TGCGCCAGCAGGGGACTAGCCCGAAATGAGCAGTTCTTC.

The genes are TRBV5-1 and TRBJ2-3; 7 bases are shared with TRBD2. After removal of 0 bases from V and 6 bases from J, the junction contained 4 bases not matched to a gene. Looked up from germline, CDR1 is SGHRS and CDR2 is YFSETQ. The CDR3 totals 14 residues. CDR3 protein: CASSLGGEGDTQYF. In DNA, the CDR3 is TGCGCCAGCAGCTTGGGCGGGGAGGGGGATACGCAGTATTTT.

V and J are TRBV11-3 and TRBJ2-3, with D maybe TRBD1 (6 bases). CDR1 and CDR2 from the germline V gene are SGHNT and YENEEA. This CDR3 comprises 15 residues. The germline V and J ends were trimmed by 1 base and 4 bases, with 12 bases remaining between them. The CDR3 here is CASSLGDRTADTQYF. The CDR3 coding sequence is TGTGCCAGCAGCTTAGGGGATCGGACAGCAGATACGCAGTATTTT.

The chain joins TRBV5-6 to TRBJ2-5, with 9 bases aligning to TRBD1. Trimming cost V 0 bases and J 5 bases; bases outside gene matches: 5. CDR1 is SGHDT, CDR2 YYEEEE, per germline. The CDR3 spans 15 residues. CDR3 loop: CASSLVTGGQETQYF. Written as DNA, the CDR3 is TGTGCCAGCAGCTTGGTGACAGGGGGGCAGGAGACCCAGTACTTC.

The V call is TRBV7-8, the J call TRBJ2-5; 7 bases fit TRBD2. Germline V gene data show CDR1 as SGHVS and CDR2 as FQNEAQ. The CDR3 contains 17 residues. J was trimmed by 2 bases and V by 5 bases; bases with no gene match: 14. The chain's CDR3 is CASSQPSAGVEQETQYF. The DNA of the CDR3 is TGTGCCAGCAGCCAGCCTAGCGCGGGAGTCGAACAAGAGACCCAGTACTTC.

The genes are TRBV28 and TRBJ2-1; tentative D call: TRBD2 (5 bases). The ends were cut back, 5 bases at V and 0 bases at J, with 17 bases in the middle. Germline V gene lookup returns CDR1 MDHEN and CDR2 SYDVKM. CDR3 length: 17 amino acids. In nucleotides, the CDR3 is TGTGCCAGCAGTCCGCCCCGAGTAGCGAGCTCCTACAATGAGCAGTTCTTC. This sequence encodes CASSPPRVASSYNEQFF.